Listed here are 20 T cell receptor beta chains from one sample, sequenced in a study of blood T cell repertoires in COVID-19. TCRdb's copy holds only in-frame clones and misses some; the assay was immunoSEQ multiplex PCR. This table has fewer than 400,000 clones, 85% appearing once. Sequencing was done on a sample of peripheral blood. The receptors come from a woman under 30 with acute or convalescent COVID-19.

The V and J genes are TRBV3-1 (or the pseudogene TRBV3-2) and TRBJ2-1; the match to TRBD2 covers 13 bases. The germline V gene encodes CDR1 LGHDT and CDR2 YNNKEL (reference sequence). The J segment lost 8 bases and the V segment lost 5 bases, leaving 9 bases of the junction unmatched. This CDR3 spans 16 amino acids. The CDR3 sequence: CASSSVTSGRGYEQFF. The DNA of the CDR3 is TGTGCCAGCAGCTCGGTTACTAGCGGGAGGGGTTATGAGCAGTTCTTC.

The chain links TRBV6-6 to TRBJ1-3; 8 nucleotides agree with TRBD1. With 5 bases clipped from V and 4 bases from J, the junction kept 7 bases outside the gene matches. The length of the CDR3 is 15 residues. CDR1 and CDR2 (germline): MNHNY, SVGAGI (reference sequence). The CDR3 spells CASSQDRAGGNTIYF. CDR3 bases: TGTGCCAGCAGTCAGGACAGGGCTGGCGGAAACACCATATATTTT.

The rearrangement links TRBV4-2 to TRBJ2-1; 14 bases align to TRBD2. The ends lost 6 bases at V and 2 bases at J; junction bases unmatched: 3. The CDR3 sequence is 16 residues long. CDR1 and CDR2 from the germline V gene are LGHNA and YNFKEQ. The CDR3 sequence: CASSQTSGGAYNEQFF. The CDR3, as DNA: TGTGCCAGCAGTCAGACTAGCGGGGGGGCCTACAATGAGCAGTTCTTC.

The chain uses TRBV5-5 and TRBJ1-6, with 9 bases aligning to TRBD1. V was pared by 4 bases and J by 7 bases, with 6 bases of the junction left unmatched. CDR1 is SGHKS, CDR2 YYEKEE, per germline (reference sequence). This CDR3 spans 15 amino acids. The CDR3 region is CASSLDRGGNSPLHF. The CDR3 bases are TGTGCCAGCAGCCTGGACAGGGGAGGAAATTCACCCCTCCACTTT.

The chain recombines TRBV7-8 with TRBJ1-1; 7 bases match TRBD1. The CDR3 length is 15 residues. Germline V gene data show CDR1 as SGHVS and CDR2 as FQNEAQ. Germline trimming cut 1 base from V and 2 bases from J; bases unmatched to any gene: 4. DNA of the CDR3: TGTGCCAGCAGCTTAGACGGGACAGCCAACACTGAAGCTTTCTTT. Translation gives CASSLDGTANTEAFF.

This chain joins TRBV2 and TRBJ2-7; 15 nucleotides line up with TRBD2. Germline V gene data show CDR1 as SNHLY and CDR2 as FYNNEI. The CDR3 sequence is 16 residues long. The V segment lost 9 bases and the J segment 7 bases; nucleotides outside the gene matches: 13. The CDR3 here is CARDPGLAGGPHEQYF. The CDR3 bases are TGTGCCAGAGACCCGGGACTAGCGGGAGGACCCCATGAGCAGTACTTC. The full variable domain, completed using reference TRBV2 and TRBJ2-7, is EPEVTQTPSHQVTQMGQEVILRCVPISNHLYFYWYRQILGQKVEFLVSFYNNEISEKSEIFDDQFSVERPDGSNFTLKIRSTKLEDSAMYFCARDPGLAGGPHEQYFGPGTRLTVT.

This sequence joins TRBV9 and TRBJ1-1, with D hard to call. Germline-derived CDR1 and CDR2 are SGDLS and YYNGEE. V gave up 0 bases and J gave up 7 bases, with 10 bases separating them. This CDR3 spans 13 amino acids. This CDR3 reads CASSVVAPIEAFF. As DNA, the CDR3 is TGTGCCAGCAGCGTAGTGGCCCCGATTGAAGCTTTCTTT.

The chain carries TRBV28 and TRBJ1-3; no clear D gene. Per the germline V gene, CDR1 is MDHEN and CDR2 is SYDVKM. The ends were cut back, 6 bases at V and 4 bases at J, with 13 bases in the middle. The CDR3 covers 14 residues. The CDR3 loop reads CASSLRIAGNTIYF. DNA for the CDR3: TGTGCCAGCAGCCTAAGGATAGCCGGAAACACCATATATTTT.

This clone was counted once. The chain links TRBV6-6 to TRBJ2-5; D gene ambiguous. Germline-derived CDR1 and CDR2 are MNHNY and SVGAGI (reference sequence). With 2 bases removed from V and 3 bases from J, the gap between germline ends came to 7 bases. The CDR3 is 13 amino acids. The CDR3 protein is CASSYRLEETQYF. The CDR3 DNA sequence: TGTGCCAGCAGTTACAGACTCGAAGAGACCCAGTACTTC.

CDR3 protein: CATTGTSGTGELFF. CDR3 coding DNA: TGTGCCACCACCGGGACTAGTGGCACCGGGGAGCTGTTTTTT. The V gene is TRBV24-1, the J gene TRBJ2-2; 8 bases align to TRBD2. This CDR3 region has 14 residues. The V and J ends lost 8 bases and 4 bases, in that order; junction bases with no gene match: 5. Germline CDR1 is KGHDR and CDR2 is SFDVKD.

This clone was seen repeatedly, ten times or more. This chain's CDR3 is CASSLGGENIQYF. DNA of the CDR3: TGTGCCAGCAGCTTGGGGGGGGAAAACATTCAGTACTTC. The genes are TRBV5-4 and TRBJ2-4; D might be TRBD2 (6 bases). Germline V CDR1 and CDR2: SGHNT, YYREEE (reference sequence). Trimming removed 0 bases from V and 5 bases from J, with 6 bases in between. The CDR3 loop spans 13 amino acids.

Concerning this clone: This may come from a read error, since a much larger clone is one base off. The rearrangement links TRBV6-5 to TRBJ1-2; 7 nucleotides line up with TRBD1. There are 13 residues in the CDR3. The V gene's germline CDR1 is MNHEY and CDR2 SVGAGI. Losses at the gene ends were 7 bases for V and 1 base for J; bases not matched to a gene: 3. CDR3 amino acids: CASTRDSNYGYTF. The CDR3 nucleotides read TGTGCCAGCACGCGGGACAGTAACTATGGCTACACCTTC.

The CDR3 protein is CAWGRQGGGGQPQHF. CDR3 nucleotide sequence: TGTGCCTGGGGAAGACAGGGAGGTGGTGGTCAGCCCCAGCATTTT. This chain uses TRBV30 with TRBJ1-5; 7 bases line up with TRBD1. The CDR3 extends over 15 amino acids. With 5 bases clipped from V and 6 bases from J, the junction kept 13 bases outside the gene matches. From germline, CDR1 is GTSNPN and CDR2 SVGIG (reference sequence). The full variable domain, in which reference TRBV30 and TRBJ1-5 provide the parts outside the CDR3, is SQTIHQWPATLVQPVGSPLSLECTVEGTSNPNLYWYRQAAGRGLQLLFYSVGIGQISSEVPQNLSASRPQDRQFILSSKKLLLSDSGFYLCAWGRQGGGGQPQHFGDGTRLSIL.

This clone was seen once. The genes are TRBV5-3 and TRBJ1-5; TRBD1 agrees at 9 bases. TRBV5-3 is noted as an ORF with a role that remains uncertain. After removal of 3 bases from V and 1 base from J, the junction contained 2 bases not matched to a gene. The CDR3 has 15 residues. This chain's CDR3 is CARSWDRDSNQPQHF. The CDR3 nucleotides are TGTGCCAGAAGCTGGGACAGGGACAGCAATCAGCCCCAGCATTTT.

The genes are TRBV28 and TRBJ2-7; D might be TRBD2 (6 bases). Per germline, CDR1 MDHEN and CDR2 SYDVKM. The CDR3 is 12 residues long. The V and J ends lost 5 bases and 11 bases respectively, with 16 bases between them. The CDR3 region is CASSGGLRREYF. CDR3 in DNA: TGTGCCAGCAGTGGGGGGTTGCGCAGAGAGTACTTC.

This CDR3 is CASSNRDIRLNEKLFF. The CDR3 DNA follows: TGTGCCAGCAGTAACCGGGACATCCGCCTGAATGAAAAACTGTTTTTT. The chain employs TRBV28 and TRBJ1-4; D possibly corresponds to TRBD1 (6 bases). The V end was cut by 5 bases, the J end by 5 bases, with 18 bases between. This CDR3 has 16 amino acids. Germline V CDR1 and CDR2: MDHEN, SYDVKM.

The V call is TRBV6-5, the J call TRBJ1-2; D is possibly TRBD1 (6 bases). This CDR3 region has 15 residues. The V end was cut by 3 bases, the J end by 6 bases, with 17 bases between. Germline V lookup: CDR1 MNHEY, CDR2 SVGAGI. The CDR3 protein is CASSYGAGARDGYTF. The CDR3 nucleotides read TGTGCCAGCAGTTATGGGGCAGGGGCAAGGGATGGCTACACCTTC.

The genes are TRBV5-6 and TRBJ1-2; weak D call: TRBD1 (6 bases). CDR1 SGHDT and CDR2 YYEEEE come from the germline V gene. The CDR3 length is 14 residues. V lost 0 bases to trimming and J lost 8 bases, with 14 bases between them. CDR3 protein: CASSLVQGKGGYTF. The CDR3 DNA follows: TGTGCCAGCAGCTTGGTCCAGGGGAAGGGCGGCTACACCTTC.

This chain uses TRBV2 with TRBJ2-3, with TRBD2 identical over 11 bases. Germline V lookup: CDR1 SNHLY, CDR2 FYNNEI. The CDR3 runs to 13 residues. The trim removed 8 bases at V and 5 bases at J, leaving 3 bases unmatched. The CDR3 nucleotides are TGTGCCAGCCTTCTAGCGGGGGGAGATACGCAGTATTTT. Amino acid sequence: CASLLAGGDTQYF. The full variable domain, in which reference TRBV2 and TRBJ2-3 provide the parts outside the CDR3, is EPEVTQTPSHQVTQMGQEVILRCVPISNHLYFYWYRQILGQKVEFLVSFYNNEISEKSEIFDDQFSVERPDGSNFTLKIRSTKLEDSAMYFCASLLAGGDTQYFGPGTRLTVL.

A single count supports this clone. V is TRBV5-5 and J is TRBJ2-7, with 7 positions matching TRBD1. Germline V gene lookup returns CDR1 SGHKS and CDR2 YYEKEE (reference sequence). CDR3 length: 14 residues. Losses at the gene ends were 0 bases for V and 5 bases for J; bases not matched to a gene: 5. Here the CDR3 DNA reads TGTGCCAGCAGCTTGGCGTTCGGGACAGACGAGCAGTACTTC. This codes for CASSLAFGTDEQYF.